This TCR beta chain was sequenced during a study of response to subunit inactivated influenza vaccine. Trimming left V 2 bases short and J 1 base short, with 22 bases between. The germline CDR1 and CDR2 sequences are SGHNT and YYREEE (reference sequence). The CDR3 is 19 amino acids. One entry per CDR3 protein, called by TCRdb with MiXCR from the RT-PCR reads. Of around 580,000 distinct CDR3 sequences listed, 12% to 15% are singletons. This clonotype was counted at least ten times. As yet, its antigen is unknown. Notes on the study in general: The authors suggested that every seasonal influenza vaccination recruits few new T cells.

The V call is TRBV5-4, the J call TRBJ2-1; D perhaps matches TRBD2 (7 bases). The specimen was PBMCs from blood, collected approximately 13 days after vaccination. The receptor's source is a middle-aged man who received an inactivated influenza vaccine. CDR3 nucleotides: TGTGCCAGCAGCTTTCGCCTCAATAGGGGGGGTCCTTCCTACAATGAGCAGTTCTTC. Translated: CASSFRLNRGGPSYNEQFF.